The next 18 T cell receptor beta chains were all read from a single sample in a study of CD8 T cells in ankylosing spondylitis (dated by TCRdb to between 2016 and 2019). Here is what the overall study found, with its caveats: Blood from ankylosing spondylitis patients appeared to be characterized by a TCR beta motif composed of roughly eight highly homologous amino acid variants.

Their antigens are not known. Library creation used 5' RACE. The instrument given in TCRdb is Illumina HiSeq 2500. Through fastp at Q25 and MiXCR, TCRdb rebuilt clones from the public reads, retaining in-frame beta chains. Rows with a matching CDR3 protein are joined into one entry that keeps the most common DNA and genes. This sample lists fewer than 450,000 distinct CDR3 sequences; 15% to 20% were detected once. 0.95% to 1.1% of the sample is in the top ten clones. Sequenced sample: blood, either unsorted or a sorted T cell fraction (not recorded which). The receptors stem from a male donor with ankylosing spondylitis.

About this clonotype: The junction departs from germline at one end; a sequencing error may be responsible. The chain uses TRBV18 and TRBJ2-2; D not certain. The CDR3 length is 12 residues. The V gene's germline CDR1 is KGHSH and CDR2 LQKENI. CDR3 amino acids: CASSSPTLELFF. The CDR3 DNA is TGTGCCAGCTCATCACCCACCTTAGAGCTGTTTTTT.

The chain uses TRBV6-1 and TRBJ1-1, with D hard to call. Trimming took off 1 base at V and 2 bases at J, with 5 bases between the two ends. This CDR3 has 13 amino acids. Germline assignment: CDR1 MNHNS and CDR2 SASEGT. The CDR3 bases are TGTGCCAGCAGTGAAGTGAGAAACACTGAAGCTTTCTTT. Encoded protein: CASSEVRNTEAFF.

This clonotype was detected ten times or more. The DNA is omitted, as the CDR3 cannot be located on it reliably, and the CDR3 follows TCRdb's listing. The chain carries TRBV11-2 and TRBJ2-1; TRBD1 reflects the table's D call only, with no check against the DNA. The CDR3 length equals 18 residues, ends included. Germline V gives CDR1 SGHAT, CDR2 FQNNGV. The chain's CDR3 is CASSFKGGGADFGNEQFF.

The sample holds many counts of this clonotype. This rearrangement joins TRBV20-1 to TRBJ2-3; 14 positions agree with TRBD2. Trimming removed 3 bases from V and 2 bases from J; junction bases left unmatched: 10. The CDR3 length is 18 residues. The germline CDR1 and CDR2 sequences are DFQATT and SNEGSKA (reference sequence). Here the CDR3 reads CSASGRLAGGPHTDTQYF. The CDR3 region has the DNA TGCAGTGCTAGTGGGCGACTAGCGGGAGGGCCCCACACAGATACGCAGTATTTT.

There are a few counts of this clonotype. V gene TRBV5-1 combines with J gene TRBJ1-1; 7 bases are shared with TRBD1. The CDR3 has 15 residues. Germline V CDR1 and CDR2: SGHRS, YFSETQ. V lost 4 bases to trimming and J lost 6 bases; unmatched junction nucleotides: 12. CDR3 nucleotide sequence: TGCGCCAGCAGCCCTAGACAGGGTAAGAGGTCTGAAGCTTTCTTT. This sequence encodes CASSPRQGKRSEAFF.

This clonotype was picked up a small number of times. The chain carries TRBV28 and TRBJ2-7; maybe TRBD2 (5 bases). The germline CDR1 and CDR2 sequences are MDHEN and SYDVKM. The CDR3 covers 13 residues. Trimming shortened V by 7 bases and J by 3 bases, and 13 bases separated the two germline ends. CDR3 DNA: TGTGCCAGCACCCTGACTATGGACTACGAGCAGTACTTC. Encoded protein: CASTLTMDYEQYF.

The chain has TRBV7-6 and TRBJ2-7, with TRBD2 matching over 8 bases. The CDR3 consists of 14 residues. Germline trimming cut 6 bases from V and 6 bases from J; bases unmatched to any gene: 10. Germline CDR1 is SGHVS and CDR2 is FNYEAQ. CDR3 sequence: CASRPLAGALEQYF. CDR3 sequence (DNA): TGTGCCAGCAGACCTCTAGCGGGCGCGCTCGAGCAGTACTTC. Drawing the rest from reference TRBV7-6 and TRBJ2-7, the complete variable domain is GAGVSQSPRYKVTKRGQDVALRCDPISGHVSLYWYRQALGQGPEFLTYFNYEAQQDKSGLPNDRFSAERPEGSISTLTIQRTEQRDSAMYRCASRPLAGALEQYFGPGTRLTVT.

The rearrangement uses TRBV28 and TRBJ2-7; 9 bases align to TRBD1. After removal of 7 bases from V and 2 bases from J, the junction contained 6 bases not matched to a gene. There are 14 residues in the CDR3. Germline V gene lookup returns CDR1 MDHEN and CDR2 SYDVKM. CDR3 residues: CASTLGTGTYEQYF. The CDR3 DNA reads as TGTGCCAGCACCCTCGGGACAGGGACCTACGAGCAGTACTTC. Combining the CDR3 with reference TRBV28 and TRBJ2-7 gives the whole variable domain DVKVTQSSRYLVKRTGEKVFLECVQDMDHENMFWYRQDPGLGLRLIYFSYDVKMKEKGDIPEGYSVSREKKERFSLILESASTNQTSMYLCASTLGTGTYEQYFGPGTRLTVT.

This clonotype was counted only a few times. The chain links TRBV6-5 to TRBJ2-1; 12 bases are shared with TRBD2. V trimming: 4 bases; J trimming: 5 bases; junction bases outside the gene matches: 3. The CDR3 length is 15 residues. Germline V gives CDR1 MNHEY, CDR2 SVGAGI. This CDR3 reads CASSLLAGGNNEQFF. Here the CDR3 DNA reads TGTGCCAGCAGTTTACTAGCGGGGGGAAACAATGAGCAGTTCTTC.

The chain carries TRBV12-3 or TRBV12-4 and TRBJ2-2; 8 bases map to TRBD1. V lost 4 bases to trimming and J lost 1 base; unmatched junction nucleotides: 5. The CDR3 spans 16 residues. Written as DNA, the CDR3 is TGTGCCAGCAGTTCCTGGGACAGGAGGAACACCGGGGAGCTGTTTTTT. This sequence encodes CASSSWDRRNTGELFF.

This chain joins TRBV11-2 and TRBJ2-5; 7 nucleotides agree with TRBD1. Germline assignment: CDR1 SGHAT and CDR2 FQNNGV. This CDR3 spans 15 amino acids. Trimming at V came to 5 bases and at J to 3 bases, leaving 9 bases not matched to a gene. CDR3 in DNA: TGTGCCAGCAGCCCAACGGGACAGAGGAAAGAGACCCAGTACTTC. As protein: CASSPTGQRKETQYF.

The chain is built from TRBV11-2 and TRBJ2-1; D gene ambiguous. Trimming removed 1 base at V and 0 bases at J, with 10 bases between. Germline V lookup: CDR1 SGHAT, CDR2 FQNNGV. The CDR3 loop spans 16 amino acids. The CDR3: CASSLAGRRSYNEQFF. The CDR3 coding sequence is TGTGCCAGCAGCTTAGCTGGTCGGCGCTCCTACAATGAGCAGTTCTTC.

This sequence joins TRBV5-8 and TRBJ2-5, with D tentatively TRBD1 (5 bases). The CDR3 spans 16 residues. The V end was cut by 4 bases, the J end by 0 bases, with 16 bases between. CDR1 is SGHTS and CDR2 is YDEGEE in the germline V gene. The CDR3 spells CASSRWGSANQETQYF. For the CDR3, the DNA is TGTGCCAGCAGCCGCTGGGGCTCGGCGAACCAAGAGACCCAGTACTTC.

This chain uses TRBV12-3 or TRBV12-4 with TRBJ1-6; no clear D gene. The V and J ends lost 2 bases and 14 bases respectively, with 10 bases between them. The CDR3 spans 12 residues. The CDR3 sequence is CASSLQVGALHF. In DNA form, the CDR3 reads TGTGCCAGCAGTTTACAAGTCGGGGCCCTCCACTTT.

This clonotype was recorded a few times. The chain joins TRBV28 to TRBJ2-5; 10 nucleotides match TRBD1. Germline V gene data show CDR1 as MDHEN and CDR2 as SYDVKM. V was pared by 5 bases and J by 5 bases, with 8 bases of the junction left unmatched. This CDR3 contains 15 residues. The CDR3 spells CASSQRTGGSETQYF. The CDR3 coding sequence is TGTGCCAGCAGTCAGCGGACAGGGGGTTCGGAGACCCAGTACTTC.

This clonotype turned up a few times. The chain employs TRBV5-1 and TRBJ2-7; 7 bases are a match to TRBD1. This CDR3 region has 14 residues. Germline V gives CDR1 SGHRS, CDR2 YFSETQ. Trimming at V came to 0 bases and at J to 6 bases, leaving 6 bases not matched to a gene. CDR3: CASSLELQGVEQYF. The CDR3 coding sequence is TGCGCCAGCAGCTTGGAGCTCCAGGGGGTCGAGCAGTACTTC.

This clonotype was observed a handful of times. The chain couples TRBV7-2 to TRBJ2-1; D not resolved. The CDR3 consists of 14 residues. Trimming stripped 0 bases from V and 7 bases from J, with 10 bases between. In germline, CDR1 is SGHTA, CDR2 FQGNSA. The CDR3 nucleotides read TGTGCCAGCAGCTTAGCAGGCCTAGATAATGAGCAGTTCTTC. Translated: CASSLAGLDNEQFF.

CDR3 in amino acids: CSAKRAGVSDTQYF. The CDR3 DNA reads TGCAGTGCTAAACGGGCGGGAGTAAGCGATACGCAGTATTTT. This chain links TRBV20-1 with TRBJ2-3; TRBD2 aligns across 7 bases. Per germline, CDR1 DFQATT and CDR2 SNEGSKA (reference sequence). Unmatched junction bases numbered 10, after V lost 4 bases and J lost 6 bases. The CDR3 sequence is 14 residues long.